The present T cell receptor beta chain was sequenced within a study of T cells in Graves' hyperthyroidism and ophthalmopathy. Template material for amplifying TCR beta CDR3 regions consisted of RNA transcripts. A first-round RT-PCR of the TCR CDR3 used the HTBI primer set. In TCRdb, the multiplex PCR reads were re-called with MiXCR into one record per CDR3 protein. This table has hundreds of thousands of distinct CDR3 sequences, under 20% appearing once. Drawn at first hyperthyroidism diagnosis, the blood sample preceded any ophthalmopathy symptoms. Fresh peripheral blood, less than 11 ml of it, supplied the PBMCs. Germline values: CDR1 DFQATT, CDR2 SNEGSKA (reference sequence). The length of the CDR3 is 18 residues. V lost 0 bases, J lost 4 bases, and 15 bases stayed unmatched.

The TCR sequence derives from a woman aged 50 to 65 with Graves' hyperthyroidism that later progressed to Graves' ophthalmopathy. This sequence joins TRBV20-1 and TRBJ2-1; 7 bases are a match to TRBD1. Sequenced material: blood. CDR3 loop: CSARDRTGQGTIYNEQFF. The CDR3 DNA sequence: TGCAGTGCTAGAGATAGGACAGGCCAGGGGACGATTTACAATGAGCAGTTCTTC.